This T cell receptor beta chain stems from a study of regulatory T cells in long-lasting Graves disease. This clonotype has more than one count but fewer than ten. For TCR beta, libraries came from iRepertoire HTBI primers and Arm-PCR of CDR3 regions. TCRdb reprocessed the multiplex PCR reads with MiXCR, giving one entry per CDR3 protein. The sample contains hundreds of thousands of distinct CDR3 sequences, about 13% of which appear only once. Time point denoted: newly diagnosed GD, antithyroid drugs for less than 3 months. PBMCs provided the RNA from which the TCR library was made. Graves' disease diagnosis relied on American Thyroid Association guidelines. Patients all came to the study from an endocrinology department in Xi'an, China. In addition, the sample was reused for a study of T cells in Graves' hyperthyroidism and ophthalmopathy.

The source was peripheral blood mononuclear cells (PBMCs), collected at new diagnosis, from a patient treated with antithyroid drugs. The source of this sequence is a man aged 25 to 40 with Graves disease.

The CDR3 bases are TGTGCCAGCAGCTGGGGAACGTTGTCTGGGGCCAACGTCCTGACTTTC. Translating it yields CASSWGTLSGANVLTF. The chain joins TRBV5-4 to TRBJ2-6, with D unclear. CDR1 and CDR2 from the germline V gene are SGHNT and YYREEE (reference sequence). The CDR3 has 16 amino acids. Between the trimmed V and J ends, which lost 3 bases and 1 base, there was a span of 11 bases.